These T cell receptor beta chains were read from a single sample in a study of blood T cell repertoires in COVID-19. Assay used: immunoSEQ multiplex PCR; TCRdb lists only in-frame clones, some missing. Of hundreds of thousands of clones in the sample, roughly 84% were seen once. Sequenced material: peripheral blood. The receptors were sampled from a woman in her forties who had recovered from COVID-19. Each CDR3 is given with its conserved first and last residue. The order of the fields is J gene, D gene, clone size, V gene, CDR3 protein, CDR3 DNA. D genes are given only for firm matches. Expanded clones are given a class, and other clones once, few, many or no size at all.

J gene: TRBJ2-3; D gene: TRBD2; clone size: few; V gene: TRBV6-4; CDR3 protein: CASSEGTSGGPDTQYF; CDR3 DNA: TGTGCCAGCAGTGAGGGGACTAGCGGGGGCCCAGATACGCAGTATTTT
J gene: TRBJ1-2; D gene: -; clone size: -; V gene: TRBV7-9; CDR3 protein: CASSLGGIIYGYTF; CDR3 DNA: TGTGCCAGCAGCTTAGGGGGCATAATCTATGGCTACACCTTC
J gene: TRBJ2-3; D gene: TRBD1; clone size: -; V gene: TRBV28; CDR3 protein: CASSLGQGTDTQYF; CDR3 DNA: TGTGCCAGCAGTTTAGGACAGGGAACAGATACGCAGTATTTT
J gene: TRBJ1-3; D gene: -; clone size: -; V gene: TRBV5-6; CDR3 protein: CASSLQDVSGNTIYF; CDR3 DNA: TGTGCCAGCAGCTTACAGGACGTCTCTGGAAACACCATATATTTT
J gene: TRBJ2-2; D gene: -; clone size: -; V gene: TRBV14; CDR3 protein: CASSQVTSRGELFF; CDR3 DNA: TGTGCCAGCAGCCAAGTTACTAGCAGGGGGGAGCTGTTTTTT
J gene: TRBJ2-7; D gene: TRBD1; clone size: -; V gene: TRBV9; CDR3 protein: CASSVAGTGSREQYF; CDR3 DNA: TGTGCCAGCAGCGTAGCCGGGACAGGGTCTCGGGAGCAGTACTTC
J gene: TRBJ2-3; D gene: -; clone size: once; V gene: TRBV4-2; CDR3 protein: CASSQVGQRADTQYF; CDR3 DNA: TGTGCCAGCAGCCAAGTGGGACAGCGGGCAGATACGCAGTATTTT
J gene: TRBJ1-2; D gene: -; clone size: -; V gene: TRBV7-2; CDR3 protein: CASSLLSADTRGYTF; CDR3 DNA: TGTGCCAGCAGCTTATTGTCGGCGGACACGAGGGGCTACACCTTC
J gene: TRBJ1-5; D gene: TRBD1; clone size: -; V gene: TRBV4-3; CDR3 protein: CASSQGDRDNQPQHF; CDR3 DNA: TGCGCCAGCAGCCAAGGGGACAGGGACAATCAGCCCCAGCATTTT
J gene: TRBJ2-3; D gene: TRBD2; clone size: -; V gene: TRBV9; CDR3 protein: CASSVARRAGETDTQYF; CDR3 DNA: TGTGCCAGCAGCGTCGCACGTAGGGCGGGGGAAACAGATACGCAGTATTTT
J gene: TRBJ2-3; D gene: -; clone size: -; V gene: TRBV28; CDR3 protein: CASSPSGSSTDTQYF; CDR3 DNA: TGTGCCAGCAGTCCAAGCGGGTCTAGCACAGATACGCAGTATTTT
J gene: TRBJ1-6; D gene: -; clone size: few; V gene: TRBV6-5; CDR3 protein: CASRIESINSPLHF; CDR3 DNA: TGTGCCAGCAGGATAGAATCTATCAATTCACCCCTCCACTTT
J gene: TRBJ2-5; D gene: -; clone size: -; V gene: TRBV15; CDR3 protein: CATSRGIGVEGTQYF; CDR3 DNA: TGTGCCACCAGCAGAGGGATCGGAGTCGAAGGGACCCAGTACTTC
J gene: TRBJ2-3; D gene: -; clone size: -; V gene: TRBV6-5; CDR3 protein: CASRRLRGDTQYF; CDR3 DNA: TGTGCCAGCAGGAGACTCCGGGGGGATACGCAGTATTTT
J gene: TRBJ2-2; D gene: TRBD2; clone size: -; V gene: TRBV28; CDR3 protein: CASSFGLAGTNTGELFF; CDR3 DNA: TGTGCCAGCAGTTTCGGCCTAGCGGGGACTAACACCGGGGAGCTGTTTTTT
J gene: TRBJ1-2; D gene: -; clone size: -; V gene: TRBV4-2; CDR3 protein: CASSQETKQGRGYTF; CDR3 DNA: TGTGCCAGCAGCCAAGAAACGAAGCAGGGCAGGGGCTACACCTTC
J gene: TRBJ2-7; D gene: -; clone size: -; V gene: TRBV6-5; CDR3 protein: CASSYSGGGRTGEQYF; CDR3 DNA: TGTGCCAGCAGTTACTCAGGGGGGGGTCGGACCGGCGAGCAGTACTTC
J gene: TRBJ2-1; D gene: TRBD1; clone size: -; V gene: TRBV7-8; CDR3 protein: CASSSGGPPLFKNEQFF; CDR3 DNA: TGTGCCAGCAGCTCAGGGGGCCCCCCCCTTTTTAAGAATGAGCAGTTCTTC
J gene: TRBJ2-1; D gene: TRBD2; clone size: -; V gene: TRBV6-2/TRBV6-3; CDR3 protein: CASSYSTSGAAISYNEQFF; CDR3 DNA: TGTGCCAGCAGTTACTCGACTAGCGGGGCTGCGATCTCCTACAATGAGCAGTTCTTC
J gene: TRBJ1-1; D gene: -; clone size: -; V gene: TRBV19; CDR3 protein: CASSRAPMNTEAFF; CDR3 DNA: TGTGCCAGTTCGAGGGCCCCTATGAACACTGAAGCTTTCTTT
J gene: TRBJ2-2; D gene: -; clone size: -; V gene: TRBV19; CDR3 protein: CASNRGGNTGELFF; CDR3 DNA: TGTGCCAGTAATCGGGGAGGCAACACCGGGGAGCTGTTTTTT
J gene: TRBJ1-6; D gene: -; clone size: -; V gene: TRBV28; CDR3 protein: CASSSTTYSPLHF; CDR3 DNA: TGTGCCAGCAGTTCAACAACGTATTCACCCCTCCACTTT
J gene: TRBJ2-5; D gene: -; clone size: -; V gene: TRBV29-1; CDR3 protein: CSVVSSPRFKETQYF; CDR3 DNA: TGCAGCGTCGTTAGTAGCCCTCGATTCAAAGAGACCCAGTACTTC
J gene: TRBJ2-1; D gene: -; clone size: -; V gene: TRBV18; CDR3 protein: CASSPTRNEQFF; CDR3 DNA: TGTGCCAGCTCACCCACTAGGAATGAGCAGTTCTTC
J gene: TRBJ1-1; D gene: -; clone size: -; V gene: TRBV18; CDR3 protein: CASSPQGNTEAFF; CDR3 DNA: TGTGCCAGCTCGCCTCAGGGAAACACTGAAGCTTTCTTT
J gene: TRBJ1-5; D gene: TRBD1; clone size: -; V gene: TRBV28; CDR3 protein: CASSEDWTGRNQPQHF; CDR3 DNA: TGTGCCAGCAGCGAAGACTGGACAGGGCGGAATCAGCCCCAGCATTTT
J gene: TRBJ2-7; D gene: -; clone size: -; V gene: TRBV4-1; CDR3 protein: CASSRPGVSYEQYF; CDR3 DNA: TGCGCCAGCAGCCGCCCAGGGGTCTCCTACGAGCAGTACTTC
J gene: TRBJ2-7; D gene: -; clone size: -; V gene: TRBV28; CDR3 protein: CASSPGPSSYEQYF; CDR3 DNA: TGTGCCAGCAGCCCTGGTCCGAGCTCCTACGAGCAGTACTTC
J gene: TRBJ2-7; D gene: TRBD1; clone size: -; V gene: TRBV4-3; CDR3 protein: CASSQGPTGVYEQYF; CDR3 DNA: TGCGCCAGCAGCCAAGGGCCGACAGGGGTCTACGAGCAGTACTTC
J gene: TRBJ2-3; D gene: -; clone size: -; V gene: TRBV18; CDR3 protein: CASSHPTGGFIITDTQYF; CDR3 DNA: TGTGCCAGCTCACATCCCACGGGGGGCTTTATTATCACAGATACGCAGTATTTT
J gene: TRBJ1-2; D gene: -; clone size: -; V gene: TRBV18; CDR3 protein: CASSPEMIGYTF; CDR3 DNA: TGTGCCAGCTCACCGGAGATGATCGGCTACACCTTC
J gene: TRBJ1-4; D gene: -; clone size: -; V gene: TRBV5-6; CDR3 protein: CASSEGPTGLEKLFF; CDR3 DNA: TGTGCCAGCAGCGAAGGGCCAACTGGACTTGAAAAACTGTTTTTT